A single sample is the source of the 12 T cell receptor beta chains below, sequenced in a study of blood T cell repertoires in COVID-19. Clones were sequenced by immunoSEQ multiplex PCR, and TCRdb holds only the in-frame ones, with some missing. The sample holds about 200,000 clones, around 75% seen once. The source material was peripheral blood. These receptors originate from a human donor in a cohort sampled during active COVID-19.

This rearrangement joins TRBV29-1 to TRBJ2-1; D remains unclear. The germline V gene has CDR1 SQVTM and CDR2 ANQGSEA. Trimming stripped 6 bases from V and 6 bases from J, with 15 bases between. This CDR3 comprises 13 residues. CDR3 bases: TGCAGCGTGGCTAAAACAGTCCGCAATGAGCAGTTCTTC. This codes for CSVAKTVRNEQFF.

The J gene is TRBJ1-2, the V gene TRBV18; TRBD1 matches 9 bases. The germline V gene encodes CDR1 KGHSH and CDR2 LQKENI. The CDR3 contains 13 residues. J was trimmed by 4 bases and V by 3 bases; bases with no gene match: 0. The CDR3 reads CASSPTGGYGYTF. CDR3 bases: TGTGCCAGCTCACCGACAGGGGGCTATGGCTACACCTTC.

The chain has TRBV7-8 and TRBJ2-5, with 10 bases lining up with TRBD2. This CDR3 spans 17 amino acids. CDR1 is SGHVS, CDR2 FQNEAQ, per germline. Trimming took 1 base from V and 5 from J; bases not matched to a gene: 10. The CDR3 bases are TGTGCCAGCAGCTTAGGTTGGCTAGCGGGAGTATTGGAGACCCAGTACTTC. This encodes CASSLGWLAGVLETQYF. Drawing the rest from reference TRBV7-8 and TRBJ2-5, the complete variable domain is GAGVSQSPRYKVAKRGQDVALRCDPISGHVSLFWYQQALGQGPEFLTYFQNEAQLDKSGLPSDRFFAERPEGSVSTLKIQRTQQEDSAVYLCASSLGWLAGVLETQYFGPGTRLLVL.

The CDR3 is CASSEGDRGDTQYF. CDR3 sequence (DNA): TGTGCCAGCAGTGAAGGGGACAGGGGGGATACGCAGTATTTT. The chain employs TRBV2 and TRBJ2-3, with 11 bases that match TRBD1. The germline V gene has CDR1 SNHLY and CDR2 FYNNEI. The CDR3 sequence is 14 residues long. The ends lost 1 base at V and 6 bases at J; junction bases unmatched: 0.

The chain combines TRBV27 with TRBJ1-3; D remains ambiguous. V lost 5 bases to trimming and J lost 0 bases, with 11 bases between them. Germline CDR1 is MNHEY and CDR2 is SMNVEV (reference sequence). The CDR3 is made up of 15 amino acids. The DNA for the CDR3 is TGTGCCAGCAGTAATGCCGGGATCTCTGGAAACACCATATATTTT. Translated, it gives CASSNAGISGNTIYF.

The chain uses TRBV30 and TRBJ2-7, with TRBD1 as a possible D gene (6 bases). V was trimmed by 0 bases and J by 7 bases, leaving 19 bases between them. The CDR3 contains 15 residues. Germline CDR1 is GTSNPN and CDR2 is SVGIG (reference sequence). CDR3 region: CAWSVRELRGKEQYF. As DNA, the CDR3 is TGTGCCTGGAGTGTACGTGAGTTAAGGGGGAAAGAGCAGTACTTC. Using reference TRBV30 and TRBJ2-7 for the parts outside the CDR3, the full variable domain is SQTIHQWPATLVQPVGSPLSLECTVEGTSNPNLYWYRQAAGRGLQLLFYSVGIGQISSEVPQNLSASRPQDRQFILSSKKLLLSDSGFYLCAWSVRELRGKEQYFGPGTRLTVT.

The chain combines TRBV5-1 with TRBJ2-1; no firm D call. Germline CDR1 SGHRS, CDR2 YFSETQ. Between the trimmed V and J ends, which lost 5 bases and 0 bases, there was a span of 12 bases. The CDR3 has 15 amino acids. The CDR3 DNA reads as TGCGCCAGCAGAGATAGCACCGGCTCCTACAATGAGCAGTTCTTC. Translated, it gives CASRDSTGSYNEQFF.

This chain joins TRBV4-3 and TRBJ1-5; TRBD1 aligns across 9 bases. The ends lost 0 bases at V and 6 bases at J; junction bases unmatched: 6. The germline V gene has CDR1 LGHNA and CDR2 YSLEER. The CDR3 has 16 amino acids. This chain's CDR3 is CASSQDWRQGGQPQHF. The CDR3 nucleotides read TGCGCCAGCAGCCAAGATTGGAGACAGGGGGGTCAGCCCCAGCATTTT.

V is TRBV24-1 and J is TRBJ2-6; D may be TRBD1 (6 bases). Trimming removed 3 bases from V and 0 bases from J, with 14 bases in between. The CDR3 is 18 amino acids. The V gene's germline CDR1 is KGHDR and CDR2 SFDVKD. CDR3 in DNA: TGTGCCACCAGTGATCCTGGACAGTCCTCCTCTGGGGCCAACGTCCTGACTTTC. Translating gives CATSDPGQSSSGANVLTF.

The V gene is TRBV4-1, the J gene TRBJ2-7, with 9 bases that match TRBD2. The CDR3 consists of 15 residues. CDR1 and CDR2 (germline): MGHRA, YSYEKL. The J segment lost 1 base and the V segment lost 5 bases, leaving 6 bases of the junction unmatched. The CDR3 sequence is CASSVLAGGSYEQYF. Written as DNA, the CDR3 is TGCGCCAGCAGCGTACTAGCGGGTGGGTCCTACGAGCAGTACTTC.

This clone appeared a single time. The chain combines TRBV28 with TRBJ2-3, with TRBD1 matching over 9 bases. Trimming took 8 bases from V and 1 from J; bases not matched to a gene: 4. Germline CDR1 and CDR2: MDHEN and SYDVKM. The CDR3 length is 14 residues. This chain's CDR3 is CASGQGRGTDTQYF. The CDR3 DNA follows: TGTGCCAGCGGACAGGGGAGGGGCACAGATACGCAGTATTTT.

The chain couples TRBV2 to TRBJ1-5; 7 bases align to TRBD1. Germline CDR1 and CDR2: SNHLY and FYNNEI. The CDR3 is made up of 14 amino acids. V trimming: 5 bases; J trimming: 4 bases; junction bases outside the gene matches: 5. The CDR3 here is CASSPYRGNQPQHF. In nucleotides, the CDR3 is TGTGCCAGCAGTCCCTACAGGGGAAATCAGCCCCAGCATTTT.